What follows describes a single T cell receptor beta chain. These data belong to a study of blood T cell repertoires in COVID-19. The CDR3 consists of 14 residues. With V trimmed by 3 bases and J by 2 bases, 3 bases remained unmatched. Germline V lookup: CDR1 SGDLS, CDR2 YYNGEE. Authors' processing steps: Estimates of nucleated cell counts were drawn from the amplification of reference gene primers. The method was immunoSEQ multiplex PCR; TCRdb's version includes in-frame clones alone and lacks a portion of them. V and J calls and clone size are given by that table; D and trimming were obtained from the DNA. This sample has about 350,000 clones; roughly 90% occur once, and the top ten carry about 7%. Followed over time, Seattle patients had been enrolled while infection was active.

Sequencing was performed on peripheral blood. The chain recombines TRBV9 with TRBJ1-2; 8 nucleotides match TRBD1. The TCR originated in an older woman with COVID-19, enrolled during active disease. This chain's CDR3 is CASSGRTGNYGYTF. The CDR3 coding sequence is TGTGCCAGCAGCGGGCGGACAGGGAACTATGGCTACACCTTC.